This TCR beta chain was sequenced in a study of cytomegalovirus exposure and HLA in healthy donors. The overall study: The approximately 700 first-cohort repertoires shared a platform with the approximately 110 validation repertoires, as reported in a later analysis. Study outcomes and limitations: The study flagged approximately 180 TCR beta chains as cytomegalovirus-associated. It was reported that the classifier diagnosed cytomegalovirus status with high specificity and sensitivity in both the original and validation cohorts.

TCRdb's table, derived via immunoSEQ multiplex PCR, lists solely in-frame clones and lacks some. The data show a few hundred thousand clones, roughly 87% seen once. CDR1 and CDR2 (germline): SGHRS, YFSETQ. V was trimmed by 0 bases and J by 0 bases, leaving 12 bases between them. CDR3 length: 17 residues. The donors were part of the validation cohort, which consisted of about 120 subjects and was separate from the first cohort of 666 subjects. As concerns this clone: The target antigen is unknown.

The sequence was collected from a man younger than 30 in good health and CMV-seropositive. Material for sequencing was PBMCs. The rearrangement uses TRBV5-1 and TRBJ2-2; no definite D call. CDR3 nucleotides: TGCGCCAGCAGCTTGGGGGTAGGCGCTTCGAACACCGGGGAGCTGTTTTTT. Protein product: CASSLGVGASNTGELFF.